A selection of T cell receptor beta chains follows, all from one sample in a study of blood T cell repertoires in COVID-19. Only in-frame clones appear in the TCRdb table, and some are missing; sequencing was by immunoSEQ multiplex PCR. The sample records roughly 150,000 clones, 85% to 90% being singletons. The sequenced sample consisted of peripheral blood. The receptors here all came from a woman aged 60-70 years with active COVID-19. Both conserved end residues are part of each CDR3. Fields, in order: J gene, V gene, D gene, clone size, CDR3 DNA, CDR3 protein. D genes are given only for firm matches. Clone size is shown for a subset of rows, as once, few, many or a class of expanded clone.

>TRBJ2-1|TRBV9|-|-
TGTGCCAGCAGCGTAGCTCTGAGTTTAGTTAGCTCCTACAATGAGCAGTTCTTC
CASSVALSLVSSYNEQFF
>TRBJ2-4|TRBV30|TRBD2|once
TGTGCCTGGACGAGCCCCCTGCGGGAGAGACCCCTAGCCAAAAACATTCAGTACTTC
CAWTSPLRERPLAKNIQYF
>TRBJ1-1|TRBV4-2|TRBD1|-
TGTGCCAGCAGCTCACGACAGGGTCTGCGCACTGAAGCTTTCTTT
CASSSRQGLRTEAFF
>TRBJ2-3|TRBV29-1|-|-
TGCAGCGGGGCCTGGACTGCGTACACAGATACGCAGTATTTT
CSGAWTAYTDTQYF
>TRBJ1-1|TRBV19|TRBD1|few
TGTGCCAGTAGTCCGGACAGGGTGCACACTGAAGCTTTCTTT
CASSPDRVHTEAFF
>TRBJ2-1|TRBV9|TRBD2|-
TGTGCCAGCAGCACCCCGGGACTAGGGATCGAGCAGTTCTTC
CASSTPGLGIEQFF
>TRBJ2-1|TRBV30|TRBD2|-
TGTGCCTGGAGTGTGGCGGGAGGTCTGATATATGAGCAGTTCTTC
CAWSVAGGLIYEQFF
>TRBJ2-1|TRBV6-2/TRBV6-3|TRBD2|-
TGTGCCAGCAGTACTCCTTTGACTAGCGGGGTCGATGAGCAGTTCTTC
CASSTPLTSGVDEQFF
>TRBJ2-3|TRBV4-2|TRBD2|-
TGTGCCAGCAGCCAAGAGGGACTAGCAAGTTCAGATACGCAGTATTTT
CASSQEGLASSDTQYF
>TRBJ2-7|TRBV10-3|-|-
TGTGCCATCAGTGAGCAGACCTACGAGCAGTACTTC
CAISEQTYEQYF
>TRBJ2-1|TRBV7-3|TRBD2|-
TGTGCCAGCAGCTTAATAGGTAGCGGGAACGCCAATGAGCAGTTCTTC
CASSLIGSGNANEQFF
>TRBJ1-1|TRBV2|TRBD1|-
TGTGCCACCGGCCTGGGGGGACAGGGCGCCCCGAACACTGAAGCTTTCTTT
CATGLGGQGAPNTEAFF
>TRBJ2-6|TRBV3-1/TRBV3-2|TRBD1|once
TGTGCCAGCAGCCCCCGGGACAGGGGCTCTGGGGCCAACGTCCTGACTTTC
CASSPRDRGSGANVLTF
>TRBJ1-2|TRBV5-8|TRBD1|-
TGTGCCAGCAGCTTGCCCCCAGGGACAGGGAGGATCGATGGCTACACCTTC
CASSLPPGTGRIDGYTF
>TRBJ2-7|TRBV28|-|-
TGTGCCAGCAGCTCATTACCGGGACTCCCGTCCGGGAGCTCCTACGAGCAGTACTTC
CASSSLPGLPSGSSYEQYF
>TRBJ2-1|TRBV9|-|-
TGTGCCAGCAGCGTAGAAGCGGGCACTTACAATGAGCAGTTCTTC
CASSVEAGTYNEQFF